The 16 T cell receptor beta chains in this list originate from one sample, sequenced in a study of blood T cells in healthy people across ages. A second PCR, run for roughly 6 to 11 cycles, used a sample-barcoded 5' primer plus a J-beta primer mix. TCRdb used MiXCR to reprocess the 5' RACE reads, holding one entry per CDR3 protein. The table includes 700,000 to 850,000 distinct CDR3 sequences, 36% detected once. Sequenced sample: blood. The receptor set was obtained from a man aged 18 to 29 in good health.

Ten or more counts support this clonotype. The chain uses TRBV7-2 and TRBJ1-2; D might be TRBD1 (5 bases). CDR3 length: 14 residues. CDR1 and CDR2 from the germline V gene are SGHTA and FQGNSA. V was cut by 3 bases and J by 12 bases, with 20 bases left in between. The CDR3 nucleotides are TGTGCCAGCAGCTTGTGGGTCGACCTAGGGGAACACACCTTC. This gives the protein CASSLWVDLGEHTF.

This clonotype turned up a few times. The chain has TRBV12-3 or TRBV12-4 and TRBJ1-1, with TRBD1 as a possible D gene (5 bases). The CDR3 totals 13 residues. Trimming removed 5 bases from V and 3 bases from J, with 10 bases in between. The CDR3 reads CASSQGVDTEAFF. CDR3 nucleotide sequence: TGTGCCAGCAGTCAGGGAGTTGACACTGAAGCTTTCTTT.

This rearrangement joins TRBV5-1 to TRBJ2-7; D perhaps matches TRBD1 (5 bases). Trimming pared 3 bases from V and 0 bases from J, leaving 16 bases between. This CDR3 spans 16 amino acids. The germline V gene encodes CDR1 SGHRS and CDR2 YFSETQ. This CDR3 reads CASSYSTGSSSYEQYF. In nucleotides, the CDR3 is TGCGCCAGCAGCTACTCAACAGGTTCTAGCTCCTACGAGCAGTACTTC.

This clonotype was observed a few times. The V and J genes are TRBV5-1 and TRBJ2-1; no firm D call. The ends were cut back, 2 bases at V and 5 bases at J, with 14 bases in the middle. The CDR3 is 15 residues long. Germline lookup yields CDR1 SGHRS and CDR2 YFSETQ. CDR3 sequence reads: CASSFLGRYDNEQFF. CDR3 DNA sequence: TGCGCCAGCAGCTTTCTTGGCCGGTACGACAATGAGCAGTTCTTC.

The gene calls are TRBV7-2 and TRBJ2-5; 10 bases agree with TRBD2. Germline V gene sequence: CDR1 SGHTA, CDR2 FQGNSA. This CDR3 is 15 amino acids long. The trim removed 5 bases at V and 11 bases at J, leaving 14 bases unmatched. The DNA of the CDR3 is TGTGCCAGCAGCATTAGCGGGGGGACCTACGATGAGCAGTACTTC. Translated, it gives CASSISGGTYDEQYF. The full variable domain, its missing parts supplied by reference TRBV7-2 and TRBJ2-5, is GAGVSQSPSNKVTEKGKDVELRCDPISGHTALYWYRQSLGQGLEFLIYFQGNSAPDKSGLPSDRFSAERTGGSVSTLTIQRTQQEDSAVYLCASSISGGTYDEQYFGPGTRLLVL.

The V gene is TRBV6-1, the J gene TRBJ2-7, with TRBD1 matching over 9 bases. CDR3 length equals 15 residues. V shed 2 bases and J 6 bases; nucleotides not matched to a gene: 8. Germline lookup yields CDR1 MNHNS and CDR2 SASEGT. In nucleotides, the CDR3 is TGTGCCAGCAGTGAATTTAGGACAGGGGTTGGCGAGCAGTACTTC. Its translation is CASSEFRTGVGEQYF.

Here the CDR3 reads CASSESMGGTEAFF. The CDR3, as DNA: TGTGCCAGCAGTGAATCGATGGGCGGCACTGAAGCTTTCTTT. The rearrangement joins TRBV25-1 to TRBJ1-1; no firm D call. Germline loops: CDR1 MGHDK, CDR2 SYGVNS. The CDR3 runs to 14 residues. The ends were cut back, 1 base at V and 4 bases at J, with 10 bases in the middle.

This clonotype was recorded a few times. The rearrangement joins TRBV25-1 to TRBJ1-5; D not certain. This CDR3 contains 14 residues. Trimming removed 2 bases at V and 3 bases at J, with 8 bases between. The germline gives CDR1 MGHDK, CDR2 SYGVNS. CDR3 DNA sequence: TGTGCCAGCAGTGAAGGCGGGTACAATCAGCCCCAGCATTTT. Amino acid sequence: CASSEGGYNQPQHF.

This chain links TRBV5-1 with TRBJ2-3; possibly TRBD1 for D (5 bases). From germline, CDR1 is SGHRS and CDR2 YFSETQ. This CDR3 is built from 15 residues. V was clipped by 5 bases and J by 0 bases, with 13 bases between them. The CDR3: CASRARVVSTDTQYF. The CDR3 coding sequence is TGCGCCAGCAGGGCCAGGGTAGTGAGCACAGATACGCAGTATTTT.

This clonotype was found a few times. The rearrangement uses TRBV9 and TRBJ2-5; no clear D. There are 13 residues in the CDR3. V dropped 3 bases and J dropped 7 bases, with 13 bases sitting between them. Germline V gene sequence: CDR1 SGDLS, CDR2 YYNGEE. The CDR3 region is CASSAPSLGTQYF. The CDR3 DNA is TGTGCCAGCAGCGCTCCTAGTTTGGGGACCCAGTACTTC.

This clonotype was counted ten times or more. The gene calls are TRBV9 and TRBJ1-2, with D possibly TRBD1 on 6 matching bases. The CDR3 extends over 14 amino acids. V was cut by 2 bases and J by 4 bases, with 12 bases left in between. Germline V gene sequence: CDR1 SGDLS, CDR2 YYNGEE. This CDR3 is CASSVGQRSYGYTF. In nucleotides, the CDR3 is TGTGCCAGCAGCGTCGGACAGAGGAGCTATGGCTACACCTTC.

There are many counts of this clonotype. This chain uses TRBV12-3 or TRBV12-4 with TRBJ2-5; D possibly uses TRBD1 or TRBD2 (5 bases each). Trimming removed 1 base at V and 9 bases at J, with 12 bases between. CDR3 length equals 13 residues. In DNA, the CDR3 is TGTGCCAGCAGTTTAGGGGACCTTCGGGCCCAGTACTTC. Translation: CASSLGDLRAQYF.

This clonotype was recorded a few times. The V gene is TRBV2, the J gene TRBJ1-2; no clear D. The CDR3 has 13 residues. Germline CDR1 and CDR2: SNHLY and FYNNEI. Trimming cost V 1 base and J 2 bases, with 5 bases left between them. DNA for the CDR3: TGTGCCAGCAGTGAAGGGTTCAACTATGGCTACACCTTC. It specifies CASSEGFNYGYTF.

The chain has TRBV5-1 and TRBJ2-2; 9 bases align to TRBD1. Germline loops: CDR1 SGHRS, CDR2 YFSETQ. The CDR3 length is 16 residues. V lost 2 bases and J lost 1; bases outside the gene matches: 3. CDR3 residues: CASSFMTGGNTGELFF. The CDR3 DNA reads as TGCGCCAGCAGCTTTATGACAGGGGGGAACACCGGGGAGCTGTTTTTT.

This chain joins TRBV12-3 or TRBV12-4 and TRBJ2-3; D assignment may be TRBD1 or TRBD2 (5 bases each). V lost 0 bases and J lost 3, with 13 bases in between. The CDR3 loop spans 16 amino acids. The CDR3 is CASSLARWGTTDTQYF. For the CDR3, the DNA is TGTGCCAGCAGTTTAGCGCGGTGGGGGACGACAGATACGCAGTATTTT.

This chain uses TRBV7-9 with TRBJ2-7; the match to TRBD1 covers 7 bases. The CDR3 consists of 15 residues. Per germline, CDR1 SEHNR and CDR2 FQNEAQ (reference sequence). J was trimmed by 3 bases and V by 5 bases; bases with no gene match: 10. CDR3 coding DNA: TGTGCCAGCAGCCCTACCGGGACAGCCAACTACGAGCAGTACTTC. This gives the protein CASSPTGTANYEQYF.